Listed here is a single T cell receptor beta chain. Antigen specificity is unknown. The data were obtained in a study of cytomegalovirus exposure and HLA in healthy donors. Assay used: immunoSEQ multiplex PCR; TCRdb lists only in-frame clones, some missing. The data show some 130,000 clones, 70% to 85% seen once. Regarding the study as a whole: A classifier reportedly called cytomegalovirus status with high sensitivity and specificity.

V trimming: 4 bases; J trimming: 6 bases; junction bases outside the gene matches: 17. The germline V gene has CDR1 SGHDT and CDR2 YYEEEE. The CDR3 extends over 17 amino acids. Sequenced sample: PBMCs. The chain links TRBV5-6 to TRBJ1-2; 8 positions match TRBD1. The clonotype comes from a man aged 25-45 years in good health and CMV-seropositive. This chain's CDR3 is CASSPGTGKPKSHGYTF. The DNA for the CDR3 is TGTGCCAGCAGCCCCGGGACAGGCAAGCCCAAGTCTCATGGCTACACCTTC.